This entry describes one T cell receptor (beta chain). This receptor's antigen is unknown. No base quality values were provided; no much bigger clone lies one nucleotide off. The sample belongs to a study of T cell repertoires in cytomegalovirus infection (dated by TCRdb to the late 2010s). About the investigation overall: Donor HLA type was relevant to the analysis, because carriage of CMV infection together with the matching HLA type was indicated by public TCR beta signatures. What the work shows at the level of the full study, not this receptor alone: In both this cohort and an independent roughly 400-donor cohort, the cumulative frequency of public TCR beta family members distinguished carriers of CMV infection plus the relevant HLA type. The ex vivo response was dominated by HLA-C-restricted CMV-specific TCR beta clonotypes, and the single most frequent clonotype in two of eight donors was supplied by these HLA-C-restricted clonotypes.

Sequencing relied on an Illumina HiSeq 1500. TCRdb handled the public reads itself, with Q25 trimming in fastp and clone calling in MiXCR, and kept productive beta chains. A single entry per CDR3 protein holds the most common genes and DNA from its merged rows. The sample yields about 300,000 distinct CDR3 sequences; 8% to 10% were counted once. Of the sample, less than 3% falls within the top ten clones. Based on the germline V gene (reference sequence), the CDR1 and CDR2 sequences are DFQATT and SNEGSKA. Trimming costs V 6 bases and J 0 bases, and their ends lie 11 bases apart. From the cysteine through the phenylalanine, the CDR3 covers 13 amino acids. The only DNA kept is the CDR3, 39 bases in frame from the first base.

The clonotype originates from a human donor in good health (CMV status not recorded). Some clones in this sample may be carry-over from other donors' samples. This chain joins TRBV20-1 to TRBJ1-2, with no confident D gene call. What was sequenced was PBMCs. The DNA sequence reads TGCAGTGCCCCTGGAGGGACTAACTATGGCTACACCTTC. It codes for CSAPGGTNYGYTF.